This TCR beta chain was captured in a study of T cell repertoires in cytomegalovirus infection. Study as a whole: Epitope selection comprised recently identified HLA-C-restricted CMV epitopes and well-studied HLA-B-restricted CMV epitopes. Study conclusions and caveats: CMV-specific TCR beta clonotypes restricted by HLA-C were the ones dominating the ex vivo response. Based on cumulative public TCR beta family frequency, carriers of CMV plus the relevant HLA were identified.

TCRdb ran MiXCR on the reads and lists one entry per CDR3 protein. The table shows about 350,000 distinct CDR3 sequences, with about a third occurring only once. As for this clonotype: The antigen is undetermined.

The CDR3 is 11 residues long. CDR1 and CDR2 (germline): MDHEN, SYDVKM. Trimming removed 2 bases from V and 11 bases from J, with 6 bases in between. The chain joins TRBV28 to TRBJ1-4; the D is unclear. The sample here was cultured PBMCs, taken from culture after CMV antigen stimulation. The sequence was obtained from a human donor in good health (CMV status not recorded). Some clones in this sample may be carry-over from other donors' samples. The CDR3 bases are TGTGCCAGCAGTTTACCTGGGAAACTGTTTTTT. Residues: CASSLPGKLFF. The full variable domain, in which reference TRBV28 and TRBJ1-4 provide the parts outside the CDR3, is DVKVTQSSRYLVKRTGEKVFLECVQDMDHENMFWYRQDPGLGLRLIYFSYDVKMKEKGDIPEGYSVSREKKERFSLILESASTNQTSMYLCASSLPGKLFFGSGTQLSVL.